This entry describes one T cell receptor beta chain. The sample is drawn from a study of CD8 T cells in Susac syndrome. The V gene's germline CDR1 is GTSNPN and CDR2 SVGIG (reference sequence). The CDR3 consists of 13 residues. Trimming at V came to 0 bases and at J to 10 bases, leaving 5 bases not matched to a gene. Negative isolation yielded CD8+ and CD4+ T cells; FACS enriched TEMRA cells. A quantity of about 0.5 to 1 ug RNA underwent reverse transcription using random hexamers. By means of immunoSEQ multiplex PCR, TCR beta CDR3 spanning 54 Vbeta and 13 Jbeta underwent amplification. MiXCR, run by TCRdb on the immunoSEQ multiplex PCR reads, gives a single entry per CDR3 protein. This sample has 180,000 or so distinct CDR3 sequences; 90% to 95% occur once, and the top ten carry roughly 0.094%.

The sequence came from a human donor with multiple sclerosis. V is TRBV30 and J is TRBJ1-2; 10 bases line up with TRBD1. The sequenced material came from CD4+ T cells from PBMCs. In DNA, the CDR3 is TGTGCCTGGAGTGTGGGGACAGGGGTGAACTACACCTTC. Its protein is CAWSVGTGVNYTF. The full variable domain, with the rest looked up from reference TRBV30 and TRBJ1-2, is SQTIHQWPATLVQPVGSPLSLECTVEGTSNPNLYWYRQAAGRGLQLLFYSVGIGQISSEVPQNLSASRPQDRQFILSSKKLLLSDSGFYLCAWSVGTGVNYTFGSGTRLTVV.